The sequence of this T cell receptor beta chain was determined in a study of vaccination effects on CD4 cells after COVID-19. Study-level results: In the late period after vaccination, infection- and vaccine-induced clones contracted markedly.

The data were produced by immunoSEQ multiplex PCR, yet TCRdb's version contains in-frame clones alone and is incomplete. The sample includes tens of thousands of clones, 70% to 80% seen only once; the top ten take around 30%. Sequencing in the ViraFEST assay came after antigen-specific CD4+ T cells had been expanded with viral peptide pools, which were used to stimulate PBMC. Isolating CD4+ T cells followed ten to eleven days of culture. Vaccinated participants had no history of SARS-CoV-2 infection and tested negative for nucleocapsid antibodies. IL-2 at roughly 9.7 IU/ml and peptides at 7.5 to 10 ug/ml were added to cultured PBMC, fewer than 2.5 million per well. With 6 bases clipped from V and 3 bases from J, the junction kept 10 bases outside the gene matches. Germline CDR1 and CDR2: SGHRS and YFSETQ. The CDR3 is 17 amino acids. Note on this clone: What it binds is not known.

Sequencing was performed on CD4+ T cells from PBMCs cultured with SARS-CoV-2 spike peptides, taken before COVID-19 vaccination. This chain uses TRBV5-1 with TRBJ2-3, with 13 bases that match TRBD2. This clonotype was sampled from a human donor who received a COVID-19 vaccine. CDR3 in amino acids: CASKELAGGPGTDTQYF. The CDR3 nucleotides read TGCGCCAGCAAGGAACTAGCGGGAGGGCCGGGGACAGATACGCAGTATTTT.